This T cell receptor (beta chain) was sequenced for a study of chemoradiotherapy in HPV16-positive cancers. Whole-study context: Candidate HPV-specific clones and shared TCR motifs came from a couple of HPV16-positive patients.

In the case of this clone: Its cognate antigen is unknown.

The table came from immunoSEQ multiplex PCR; TCRdb's copy has only in-frame clones and leaves some out. The table includes 6,000 to 8,000 clones, approximately 91% detected once. Repertoires were sampled repeatedly during chemoradiotherapy. Findings and limits, study-wide: Candidate HPV-specific clones and E7-related TCR motifs grew in tumor during treatment.

The CDR3 runs to 13 residues. The germline V and J ends were trimmed by 0 bases and 0 bases, with 3 bases remaining between them. Germline CDR1 is SGHTA and CDR2 is FQGNSA. The sequence was collected from a human donor with HPV-associated anogenital cancer. This chain uses TRBV7-2 with TRBJ2-7; D is uncertain. The specimen comprised tumor tissue, sampled from a patient who underwent chemoradiotherapy. CDR3 sequence: CASSLAFSYEQYV. DNA for the CDR3: TGTGCCAGCAGCTTAGCCTTCTCCTACGAGCAGTACGTC.